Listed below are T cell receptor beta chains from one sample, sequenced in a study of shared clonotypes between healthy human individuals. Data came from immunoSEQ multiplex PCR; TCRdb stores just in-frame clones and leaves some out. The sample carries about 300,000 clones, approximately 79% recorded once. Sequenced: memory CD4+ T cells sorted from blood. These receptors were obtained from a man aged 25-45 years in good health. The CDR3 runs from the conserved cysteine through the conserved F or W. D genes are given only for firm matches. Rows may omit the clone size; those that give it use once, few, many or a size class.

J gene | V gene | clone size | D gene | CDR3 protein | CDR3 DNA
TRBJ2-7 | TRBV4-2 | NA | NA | CASSQVTGYYEQYF | TGTGCCAGCAGCCAAGTTACGGGATACTACGAGCAGTACTTC
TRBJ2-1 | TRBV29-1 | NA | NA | CSVAGTNEQFF | TGCAGCGTTGCAGGCACTAATGAGCAGTTCTTC
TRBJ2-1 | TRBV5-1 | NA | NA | CASSLGTGQLEYNEQFF | TGCGCCAGCAGCTTGGGCACAGGACAATTAGAATACAATGAGCAGTTCTTC
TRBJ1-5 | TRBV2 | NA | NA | CASRDILGNQPQHF | TGTGCCAGCAGAGACATTTTGGGCAATCAGCCCCAGCATTTT
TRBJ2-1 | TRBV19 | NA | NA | CASSSKRSGFYNEQFF | TGTGCCAGTAGTTCGAAGCGGAGTGGGTTCTACAATGAGCAGTTCTTC
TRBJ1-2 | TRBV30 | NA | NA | CAWSVPRAGYTF | TGTGCCTGGAGTGTACCCCGGGCCGGCTACACCTTC
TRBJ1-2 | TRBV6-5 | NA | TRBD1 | CASSYTGQARAYGYTF | TGTGCCAGCAGTTACACCGGACAGGCGCGAGCCTATGGCTACACCTTC
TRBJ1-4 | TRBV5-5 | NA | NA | CASSARDTEKLFF | TGTGCCAGCAGCGCAAGGGACACTGAAAAACTGTTTTTT
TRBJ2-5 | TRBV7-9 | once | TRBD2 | CASSQGGGQTQYF | TGTGCCAGCAGCCAGGGCGGGGGACAGACCCAGTACTTC
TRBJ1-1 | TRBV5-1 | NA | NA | CASSALLGGTMNTEAFF | TGCGCCAGCAGCGCTTTGCTCGGGGGGACAATGAACACTGAAGCTTTCTTT
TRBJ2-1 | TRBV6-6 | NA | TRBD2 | CASSYGSSGSYNEQFF | TGTGCCAGCAGTTACGGGTCTAGCGGGTCCTACAATGAGCAGTTCTTC
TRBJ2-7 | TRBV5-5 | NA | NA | CASSRGQLYEFGDF | TGTGCCAGCAGCCGCGGACAGCTCTACGAGTTTGGGGACTTC
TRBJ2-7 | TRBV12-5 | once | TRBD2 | CASGLVHLAGSYEQYF | TGTGCTAGTGGTTTGGTACATCTAGCGGGGAGCTACGAGCAGTACTTC
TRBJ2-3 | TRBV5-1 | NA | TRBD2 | CANSLGGLAGGRTDTQYF | TGCGCCAACAGCTTGGGAGGACTAGCGGGGGGACGCACAGATACGCAGTATTTT
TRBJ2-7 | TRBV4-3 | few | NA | CASSQDPSSYEQYF | TGCGCCAGCAGCCAAGATCCAAGCTCCTACGAGCAGTACTTC
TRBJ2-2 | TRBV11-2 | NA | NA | CASSLDRGPRPGELFF | TGTGCCAGCAGCTTAGATCGGGGACCCCGGCCCGGGGAGCTGTTTTTT
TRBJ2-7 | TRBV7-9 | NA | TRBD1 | CASSSGRGPSYEQYF | TGTGCCAGCAGCTCCGGCAGGGGGCCATCCTACGAGCAGTACTTC